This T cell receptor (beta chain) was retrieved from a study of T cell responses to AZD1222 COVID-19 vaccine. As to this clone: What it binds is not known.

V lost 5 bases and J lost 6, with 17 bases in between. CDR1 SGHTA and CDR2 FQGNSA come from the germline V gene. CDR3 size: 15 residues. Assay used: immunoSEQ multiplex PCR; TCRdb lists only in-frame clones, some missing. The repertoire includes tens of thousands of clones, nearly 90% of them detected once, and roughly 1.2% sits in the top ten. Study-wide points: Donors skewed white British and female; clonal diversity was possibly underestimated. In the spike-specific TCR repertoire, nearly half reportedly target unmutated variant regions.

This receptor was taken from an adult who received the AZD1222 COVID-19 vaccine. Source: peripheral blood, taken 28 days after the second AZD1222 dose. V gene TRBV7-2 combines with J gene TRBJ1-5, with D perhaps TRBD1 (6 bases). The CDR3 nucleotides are TGTGCCAGCAGCAAACAGGGAAGTATAGGTCAGCCCCAGCATTTT. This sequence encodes CASSKQGSIGQPQHF.